This T cell receptor beta chain is drawn from a study of response to subunit inactivated influenza vaccine. Points from the study as a whole: Authors suggested seasonal influenza vaccinations each recruit few new T cells.

Each CDR3 protein is one row after TCRdb ran MiXCR on the RT-PCR reads. The sample has over 800,000 distinct CDR3 sequences; 21% are singletons. To note about this clonotype: No antigen is known for it.

Trimming took 3 bases from V and 3 from J, leaving 8 bases between them. CDR1 is SNHLY and CDR2 is FYNNEI in the germline V gene. The CDR3 length is 13 residues. The origin of this receptor is a man aged 50 to 60 who received an inactivated influenza vaccine. The material sequenced was PBMCs from blood, taken approximately 5 days after vaccination. V usage is TRBV2 and J usage is TRBJ1-2; D is unresolved. The CDR3 coding sequence is TGTGCCAGCAGTGAGGCGGGGTACTATGGCTACACCTTC. Its protein is CASSEAGYYGYTF.